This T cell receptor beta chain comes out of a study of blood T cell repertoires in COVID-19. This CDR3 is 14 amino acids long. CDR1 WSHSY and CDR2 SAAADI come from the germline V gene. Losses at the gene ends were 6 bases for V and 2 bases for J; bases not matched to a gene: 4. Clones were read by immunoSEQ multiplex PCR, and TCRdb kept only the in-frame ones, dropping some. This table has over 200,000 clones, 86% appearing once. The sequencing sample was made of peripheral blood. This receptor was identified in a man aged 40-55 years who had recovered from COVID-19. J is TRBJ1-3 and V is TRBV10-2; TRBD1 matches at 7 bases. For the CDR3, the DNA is TGCGCCAGCAGAGAGACAGGGACTGGAAACACCATATATTTT. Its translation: CASRETGTGNTIYF.